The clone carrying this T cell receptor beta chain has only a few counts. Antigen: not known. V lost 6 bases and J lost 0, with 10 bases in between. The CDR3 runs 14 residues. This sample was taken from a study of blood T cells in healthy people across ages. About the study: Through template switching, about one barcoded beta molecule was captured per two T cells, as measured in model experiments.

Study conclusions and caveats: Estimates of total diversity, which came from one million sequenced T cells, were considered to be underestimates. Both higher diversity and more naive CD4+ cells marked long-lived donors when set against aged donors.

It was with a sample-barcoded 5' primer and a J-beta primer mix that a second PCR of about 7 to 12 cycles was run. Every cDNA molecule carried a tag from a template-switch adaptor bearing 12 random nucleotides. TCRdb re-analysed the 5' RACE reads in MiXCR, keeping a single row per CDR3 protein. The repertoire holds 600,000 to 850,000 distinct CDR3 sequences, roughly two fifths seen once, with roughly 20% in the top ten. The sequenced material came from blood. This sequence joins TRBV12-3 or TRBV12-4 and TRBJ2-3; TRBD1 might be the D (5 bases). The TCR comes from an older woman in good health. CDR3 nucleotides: TGTGCCAGCAGGGACACACTCAGCACAGATACGCAGTATTTT. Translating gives CASRDTLSTDTQYF.